These T cell receptor beta chains were read from a single sample in a study of graft-versus-host responses after intestinal transplantation. Their target antigens are unknown. Some clones are missing from TCRdb's copy, which holds only in-frame ones; the method was immunoSEQ multiplex PCR. The table includes about 92,000 clones, under 85% detected once. The specimen comprised unstimulated CD8+ T cells sorted from spleen or lymph node cells, sampled before intestinal transplant. These receptors all stem from a human donor who received an intestinal transplant. Each CDR3 is given with its conserved first and last residue. D genes are given only for firm matches. Rows give clone size only sometimes, using once, few, many, or a class for an expanded clone.

D gene	V gene	J gene	clone size	CDR3 DNA	CDR3 protein
.	TRBV9	TRBJ2-2	.	TGTGCCAGCAGCGACCGGGAGTACACCGGGGAGCTGTTTTTT	CASSDREYTGELFF
TRBD2	TRBV6-5	TRBJ2-5	.	TGTGCCAGCAGTGTGACTAGCGGGAGTCTGGGGACCCAGTACTTC	CASSVTSGSLGTQYF
.	TRBV27	TRBJ1-5	.	TGTGCCGGGGGACCGGGACGCCGAAATCAGCCCCAGCATTTT	CAGGPGRRNQPQHF
.	TRBV5-1	TRBJ1-5	.	TGCGCCAGCAGCGGGCCGAAGCCCCAGCATTTT	CASSGPKPQHF
.	TRBV2	TRBJ2-7	few	TGTGCCAGCAGTGAAGGGTCCCCCTACGAGCAGTACTTC	CASSEGSPYEQYF
.	TRBV5-1	TRBJ2-1	.	TGCGCCAGCAGAATGGGGTCGTCCTACAATGAGCAGTTCTTC	CASRMGSSYNEQFF
.	TRBV11-2	TRBJ2-7	.	TGTGCCAGCAGCTTTGCAGGGAGCTCCTACGAGCAGTACTTC	CASSFAGSSYEQYF
TRBD1	TRBV5-1	TRBJ2-7	once	TGCGCCAGCAGCTCCGACAGGGTCATCCACGAGCAGTACTTC	CASSSDRVIHEQYF
.	TRBV6-6	TRBJ2-3	.	TGTGCCAGCAGCCGACGGGGTGGGGACACAGATACGCAGTATTTT	CASSRRGGDTDTQYF
TRBD1	TRBV4-1	TRBJ1-5	.	TGCGCCAGCAGCCACCAGGACAGGGGGAATCAGCCCCAGCATTTT	CASSHQDRGNQPQHF
TRBD1	TRBV5-5	TRBJ2-5	.	TGTGCCAGCAGCTTGGAGAGGGGGCGGGAGACCCAGTACTTC	CASSLERGRETQYF
TRBD1	TRBV28	TRBJ2-3	.	TGTGCCAGCAGTTTAGACAGGGGGCGCACAGATACGCAGTATTTT	CASSLDRGRTDTQYF
.	TRBV7-9	TRBJ1-2	.	TGTGCCAGCAGCTTAGGGGTTCGGGAAGCAGATGGCTACACCTTC	CASSLGVREADGYTF
TRBD1	TRBV19	TRBJ2-7	.	TGTGCCAGTAGCCTAAGATCGGACAGGGGTATCGACGAGCAGTACTTC	CASSLRSDRGIDEQYF
TRBD2	TRBV13	TRBJ2-3	.	TGTGCCAGCAGCATGCGGACTAGCGGGATAACAGATACGCAGTATTTT	CASSMRTSGITDTQYF
TRBD1	TRBV23-1	TRBJ2-2	.	TGCGCCAGCAGTCAATCTCGGCAGGGGGTCACCGCGAACACCGGGGAGCTGTTTTTT	CASSQSRQGVTANTGELFF
.	TRBV25-1	TRBJ1-4	once	TGTGCCAGCAGTACCGCGGGGGTGGAAAAACTGTTTTTT	CASSTAGVEKLFF
TRBD1	TRBV10-3	TRBJ1-5	.	TGTGCCATCAGTGAGTCGACAGGGTACAATCAGCCCCAGCATTTT	CAISESTGYNQPQHF
TRBD2	TRBV6-5	TRBJ2-7	.	TGTGCCAGCAGTTACAGCGGGAGTAACTACGAGCAGTACTTC	CASSYSGSNYEQYF
.	TRBV27	TRBJ1-6	.	TGTGCCAGCAGTTTACAGGGATTAGGTAATTCACCCCTCCACTTT	CASSLQGLGNSPLHF
.	TRBV11-2	TRBJ1-1	.	TGTGCCTGCCGTGACGCAACCCACAGCCTTGGGGCTTTCTTT	CACRDATHSLGAFF
TRBD2	TRBV5-1	TRBJ2-1	.	TGCGCCAGCAGCTTGTTACTTTGGCGGGAGGGGACCGACAATGAGCAGTTCTTC	CASSLLLWREGTDNEQFF
.	TRBV4-1	TRBJ2-7	few	TGCGCCAGCACCCCGCTAGGTTGGGGCCTTTTTACCCCCCACGAGCAGTACTTC	CASTPLGWGLFTPHEQYF
.	TRBV5-4	TRBJ1-1	.	TGTGCCAGCAGGCCTAGAGGGGGTACGAACACTGAAGCTTTCTTT	CASRPRGGTNTEAFF
.	TRBV21-1	TRBJ2-5	.	TGTGCCAGCAGCAAAGTGAACCGGGACGCCGTTGGGACCCAGTACTTC	CASSKVNRDAVGTQYF
.	TRBV5-6	TRBJ2-5	.	TGTGCCAGCAGCTTGGCCCGTGGACGGGTACAAGAGACCCAGTACTTC	CASSLARGRVQETQYF
TRBD2	TRBV5-1	TRBJ2-5	.	TGCGCCAGCAGCTGGGGACTAGCGGGGGAAGAGACCCAGTACTTC	CASSWGLAGEETQYF
.	TRBV18	TRBJ2-1	.	TGTGCCAGCTCACCAGAGGCCAGCCCACCCTACAATGAGCAGTTCTTC	CASSPEASPPYNEQFF
.	TRBV19	TRBJ1-1	.	TGTGCCAGTAGTACCGGACTAGAAGCTTTCTTT	CASSTGLEAFF
TRBD2	TRBV4-1	TRBJ2-1	once	TGCGCCAGCAGCCAATTGAGCTCGCGGGAGGGCACCTACAATGAGCAGTTCTTC	CASSQLSSREGTYNEQFF
.	TRBV12-2	TRBJ2-3	.	TGTGCAAGTCGCTTACCTCTGGGTAGCGGGAGTCTCACAGATACGCAGTATTTT	CASRLPLGSGSLTDTQYF
.	TRBV7-9	TRBJ2-7	.	TGTGCCAGCAGCTTAGGGGTGGGAGCCCCCTACGAGCAGTACTTC	CASSLGVGAPYEQYF
.	TRBV19	TRBJ2-2	.	TGTGCCAGCGACGGTATAGGGAACACCGGGGAGCTGTTTTTT	CASDGIGNTGELFF
.	TRBV30	TRBJ1-1	.	TGTGCCTGGACTCCGGACGTTCTGGGGATGAACACTGAAGCTTTCTTT	CAWTPDVLGMNTEAFF
.	TRBV27	TRBJ2-1	.	TGTGCCAGCAGTGAAGCGGTCCCTTCCTACAATGAGCAGTTCTTC	CASSEAVPSYNEQFF
.	TRBV4-1	TRBJ2-7	.	TGCGCCAGCAGCCAAGATACAGGGACCTACGAGCAGTACTTC	CASSQDTGTYEQYF
.	TRBV5-1	TRBJ2-7	.	TGCGCCAGCAGTATGGACACCGTCGAGCAGTACTTC	CASSMDTVEQYF
.	TRBV2	TRBJ2-7	once	TGTGCCAGTTGGGGCCTACGACGTCCCCACTACGAGCAGTACTTC	CASWGLRRPHYEQYF
.	TRBV5-1	TRBJ2-5	.	TGCGCCAGCAGCGCCCTGACTATACACGAGACCCAGTACTTC	CASSALTIHETQYF
.	TRBV6-5	TRBJ1-5	.	TGTGCCAGCAGCCGGGACGGTTCCTACAATCAGCCCCAGCATTTT	CASSRDGSYNQPQHF
TRBD1	TRBV29-1	TRBJ2-7	.	TGCAGCGCTGGGACAGGGGGCTACGAGCAGTACTTC	CSAGTGGYEQYF
.	TRBV4-1	TRBJ1-3	.	TGCGCCAGCAGCCAATATCGCGGGGGATCTTCCTCTGGAAACACCATATATTTT	CASSQYRGGSSSGNTIYF
TRBD2	TRBV4-1	TRBJ2-1	.	TGCGCCAGCAGCCAAGAAGATCCACTAGCGGGGGGGCCCTGGAACAATGAGCAGTTCTTC	CASSQEDPLAGGPWNNEQFF